The entry below describes one T cell receptor (beta chain). Its antigen is as yet unknown. Using immunoSEQ multiplex PCR, the repertoire was profiled, and TCRdb retains in-frame clones only, with some absent. Seen here are about 100,000 clones, 85% to 95% observed once, and the top ten hold 1.5% to 2%. This sample is part of a study of T cell responses to AZD1222 COVID-19 vaccine. Whole-study context: Investigators merged groups given second doses at roughly 4 or roughly 12 weeks.

The CDR3 totals 13 residues. With 6 bases removed from V and 4 bases from J, the gap between germline ends came to 14 bases. The germline V gene has CDR1 SQVTM and CDR2 ANQGSEA. Overall study findings and caveats: Mapped onto spike, vaccine-associated CD4 TCRs spanned it and were dominant at 160-218 and 743-854. Two doses of AZD1222 preceded a rise in Spike-specific TCR breadth and depth.

This chain connects TRBV29-1 to TRBJ2-3; D remains unclear. The origin of this receptor is an adult in good health. The specimen comprised peripheral blood, sampled on day 0 of AZD1222 vaccination. CDR3 region: CSVRRGNADTQYF. The CDR3 coding sequence is TGCAGCGTACGCCGCGGTAATGCAGATACGCAGTATTTT.